These T cell receptor beta chains were read from a single sample in a study of blood T cells in healthy people across ages. TCRdb re-called the 5' RACE reads through MiXCR, storing one row per CDR3 protein. There are hundreds of thousands of distinct CDR3 sequences in the sample; approximately 50% occur only once, and 35% to 40% lies in the top ten. Material: blood. The receptors derive from a man aged 55 to 70 in good health. CDR3s include the opening cysteine and the closing phenylalanine or tryptophan. A D gene is named only where the DNA matches it firmly. The size of a clone is reported for some rows only, either as once, few or many, or as a class for expanded clones.

clone size: NA
CDR3 length: 12
V gene: TRBV12-3/TRBV12-4
D gene: NA
J gene: TRBJ1-6
CDR3 protein: CASSRYNSPLHF
CDR3 DNA: TGTGCCAGCAGCCGCTATAATTCACCCCTCCACTTT

clone size: NA
CDR3 length: 12
V gene: TRBV7-9
D gene: NA
J gene: TRBJ1-2
CDR3 protein: CASSHTNSGYTF
CDR3 DNA: TGTGCCAGCAGCCACACAAATAGTGGCTACACCTTC

clone size: NA
CDR3 length: 15
V gene: TRBV5-1
D gene: TRBD1
J gene: TRBJ2-7
CDR3 protein: CASSSNRGRPYEQYF
CDR3 DNA: TGCGCCAGCAGCTCAAACAGGGGGCGCCCCTACGAGCAGTACTTC

clone size: few
CDR3 length: 13
V gene: TRBV20-1
D gene: TRBD1
J gene: TRBJ1-1
CDR3 protein: CSAERTGGREAFF
CDR3 DNA: TGCAGTGCAGAAAGAACAGGGGGCAGGGAAGCTTTCTTT

clone size: few
CDR3 length: 13
V gene: TRBV24-1
D gene: NA
J gene: TRBJ2-4
CDR3 protein: CATSEPGRNIQYF
CDR3 DNA: TGTGCCACCAGTGAACCGGGACGAAACATTCAGTACTTC

clone size: NA
CDR3 length: 14
V gene: TRBV3-1
D gene: TRBD1
J gene: TRBJ1-2
CDR3 protein: CASSPIGTAYGYTF
CDR3 DNA: TGTGCCAGCAGCCCCATCGGGACAGCTTATGGCTACACCTTC

clone size: NA
CDR3 length: 16
V gene: TRBV7-6
D gene: NA
J gene: TRBJ2-3
CDR3 protein: CVSSLARGGYTDTQYF
CDR3 DNA: TGTGTCAGCAGCTTAGCTCGTGGCGGCTACACAGATACGCAGTATTTT

clone size: NA
CDR3 length: 14
V gene: TRBV12-3/TRBV12-4
D gene: TRBD1
J gene: TRBJ1-2
CDR3 protein: CASRHRGRIDGYTF
CDR3 DNA: TGTGCCAGCAGACACAGGGGGCGTATTGATGGCTACACCTTC

clone size: NA
CDR3 length: 13
V gene: TRBV20-1
D gene: NA
J gene: TRBJ1-2
CDR3 protein: CSASVQGSDGYTF
CDR3 DNA: TGCAGTGCTAGTGTCCAGGGGAGCGATGGCTACACCTTC

clone size: NA
CDR3 length: 14
V gene: TRBV28
D gene: TRBD1
J gene: TRBJ2-7
CDR3 protein: CTSSAQGGPYEQYF
CDR3 DNA: TGTACCAGCAGTGCACAGGGGGGCCCCTACGAGCAGTACTTC

clone size: NA
CDR3 length: 15
V gene: TRBV6-5
D gene: TRBD2
J gene: TRBJ2-5
CDR3 protein: CASKSSGGTQETQYF
CDR3 DNA: TGTGCCAGCAAGTCTAGCGGGGGGACACAAGAGACCCAGTACTTC

clone size: few
CDR3 length: 14
V gene: TRBV12-3/TRBV12-4
D gene: NA
J gene: TRBJ2-3
CDR3 protein: CASSFGVGADVQYF
CDR3 DNA: TGTGCCAGCAGTTTTGGAGTGGGAGCAGATGTGCAGTATTTT

clone size: NA
CDR3 length: 13
V gene: TRBV4-2
D gene: NA
J gene: TRBJ1-5
CDR3 protein: CASSQEGDQPQHF
CDR3 DNA: TGTGCCAGCAGCCAAGAGGGGGATCAGCCCCAGCATTTT